The present T cell receptor (beta chain) was sequenced within a study of T-cell memory formation after mild COVID-19 (dated by TCRdb to the early 2020s). Background on the whole study: TCR sequence clusters from the two donors were found to be largely donor specific. In a couple of donors, T-cell clones that expanded and contracted after mild COVID-19 were followed by sequencing TCRalpha and TCRbeta repertoires longitudinally. The cohort was made up of two young adult volunteers, one female and one male, who were previously healthy.

TCRdb lists the instrument as Illumina NovaSeq 6000. Using 5'RACE with constant-segment primers, TCRalpha and TCRbeta cDNA libraries were constructed, with sample barcodes and unique molecular identifiers added in the process. Trizol reagent was used to extract RNA from every sample. Library amplification was performed in two PCR steps, and a second sample barcode and Illumina TruSeq adapters were introduced in the second step. Libraries were sequenced on an Illumina NovaSeq with 2 x 150 bp paired-end reads. The source study handled its data this way. Reads were demultiplexed and collapsed into UMI-guided consensus sequences with migec v1.2.7. Using mixcr v2.1.11, the UMI consensuses were aligned to TRA and TRB V and J templates and assembled into clonotypes. Expanded or contracted clonotypes were those called significant by both edgeR and NoisET, with noise models trained on biological replicates. edgeR calls used a false discovery rate-adjusted p below 0.01 and a log2 fold-change threshold of 1. As an exploratory analysis of dynamics, PCA with hierarchical clustering was applied to max-normalized trajectories of the 1000 most abundant clonotypes. Separately sequenced CD4+ and CD8+ repertoires were used to assign the CD4 or CD8 phenotype of responding clones. TCRdb reprocessing: public reads trimmed at Q25 with fastp, clones called with MiXCR, in-frame beta chains kept. Here each entry gathers all rows of one CDR3 protein and keeps the most common genes and DNA. The authors' filters were not applied to this entry. The sample has hundreds of thousands of distinct CDR3 sequences on record, roughly 16% of them singletons. Of the sample, less than 30% is held by the ten largest clones.

Ficoll-Paque density gradient centrifugation was the method used to isolate PBMCs. From the cysteine through the phenylalanine, the CDR3 covers 17 amino acids. Only the CDR3 part of the read is kept: 51 bases, read in frame from the first base. Per the germline V gene, LGHNA is the CDR1 and YSLEER is the CDR2. The junction shows trimming of 0 bases on V and 2 bases on J, and the gene matches do not reach 9 bases of it. This clonotype was seen only a few times. There is no known antigen for this receptor. The sample holds no much larger clone one base away, and base qualities are not on file. The study at large found these results: Only two mild cases were covered in the study, and larger cohorts including severe cases with pre-infection samples were considered necessary. Contracting CD4+ clones were found mainly in CM and EM memory subsets, while CD8+ clones were enriched in EMRA. From day 15 to 85, contracting clones showed balanced CD4/CD8 phenotypes, whereas a second wave of clones that expanded from day 15 to 37 leaned towards CD4+. The detection of some responding clones in pre-infection memory suggests that pre-existing cross-reactive memory T cells joined the SARS-CoV-2 response. SARS-CoV-2 specificity was not confirmed for the second-wave clones peaking on day 37.

Sample: PBMCs or a T cell subset sorted from them (not recorded which). The sequence came from a man between 18 and 29 years old who had mild COVID-19 (a few samples of this study predate the infection). The sample titles of this study are shuffled in the database, so cell type and time point are left out; the donor was told from shared clones. The chain joins TRBV4-3 to TRBJ2-5; TRBD2 agrees with 7 junctional bases. CDR3 reads: CASSQDGGWLGQETQYF. The DNA is as follows: TGCGCCAGCAGCCAAGACGGGGGGTGGCTCGGGCAAGAGACCCAGTACTTC.